Presented here are 31 T cell receptor beta chains from one specimen sequenced in a study of cytomegalovirus exposure and HLA in healthy donors. Repertoires were generated with immunoSEQ multiplex PCR, while TCRdb's copy carries only in-frame clones and drops some. Seen here are 100,000 to 150,000 clones, around 94% observed once, and the top ten hold roughly 1.2%. Specimen: PBMCs. These receptors originate from a woman aged 18-29 years in good health and CMV-seronegative.

The chain carries TRBV18 and TRBJ2-7; 9 positions agree with TRBD1. CDR1 and CDR2 (germline): KGHSH, LQKENI. CDR3 length equals 14 residues. Germline trimming cut 6 bases from V and 1 base from J; bases unmatched to any gene: 4. CDR3 nucleotide sequence: TGTGCCAGCTCTCCGGACAGGGGTTCCTACGAGCAGTACTTC. This encodes CASSPDRGSYEQYF.

This chain links TRBV28 with TRBJ1-1, with D possibly matching TRBD1 (5 bases). CDR1 and CDR2 (germline): MDHEN, SYDVKM. V was shortened by 7 bases and J by 13 bases, with 22 bases between the two germline ends. The CDR3 has 13 amino acids. The CDR3 here is CASTLGGGSRVFF. As DNA, the CDR3 is TGTGCCAGCACCTTGGGGGGGGGTTCAAGAGTTTTCTTT.

This rearrangement joins TRBV29-1 to TRBJ1-1; D is possibly TRBD1 (6 bases). Germline values: CDR1 SQVTM, CDR2 ANQGSEA. V gave up 7 bases and J gave up 7 bases, with 19 bases separating them. CDR3 length: 13 amino acids. The CDR3 DNA reads as TGCAGCGCCGCCTTTTCCGGACAGCTTGAAGCTTTCTTT. This translates into CSAAFSGQLEAFF.

The chain couples TRBV5-4 to TRBJ2-5; 8 bases are shared with TRBD2. The ends lost 0 bases at V and 3 bases at J; junction bases unmatched: 4. Germline V gives CDR1 SGHNT, CDR2 YYREEE (reference sequence). The CDR3 is 15 residues long. The CDR3 DNA is TGTGCCAGCAGCTTGGTGGGGACTAGGGAAGAGACCCAGTACTTC. Translating it yields CASSLVGTREETQYF.

The chain combines TRBV7-9 with TRBJ1-1; perhaps TRBD1 as D (5 bases). CDR3 length equals 13 residues. CDR1 is SEHNR, CDR2 FQNEAQ, per germline (reference sequence). Trimming pared 5 bases from V and 8 bases from J, leaving 15 bases between. CDR3 in amino acids: CASSHTGGIEAFF. CDR3 coding DNA: TGTGCCAGCAGCCATACCGGGGGGATAGAAGCTTTCTTT. Drawing the rest from reference TRBV7-9 and TRBJ1-1, the complete variable domain is DTGVSQNPRHKITKRGQNVTFRCDPISEHNRLYWYRQTLGQGPEFLTYFQNEAQLEKSRLLSDRFSAERPKGSFSTLEIQRTEQGDSAMYLCASSHTGGIEAFFGQGTRLTVV.

The rearrangement uses TRBV2 and TRBJ2-5, with TRBD1 matching 8 bases. Germline-derived CDR1 and CDR2 are SNHLY and FYNNEI. The CDR3 runs to 12 residues. The ends lost 8 bases at V and 5 bases at J; junction bases unmatched: 4. This CDR3 is CASGQGDETQYF. The CDR3 bases are TGTGCCAGCGGACAGGGTGATGAGACCCAGTACTTC.

The chain carries TRBV5-4 and TRBJ1-2; D call uncertain. There are 15 residues in the CDR3. CDR1 and CDR2 (germline): SGHNT, YYREEE (reference sequence). V was cut by 1 base and J by 7 bases, with 17 bases left in between. The CDR3: CASSLQWAGLSGYTF. CDR3 nucleotide sequence: TGTGCCAGCAGCTTGCAGTGGGCGGGGTTGAGTGGCTACACCTTC.

CDR3 coding DNA: TGTGCCTGGAGGGAGGGTCCAACCTACGAGCAGTACTTC. It specifies CAWREGPTYEQYF. This rearrangement joins TRBV30 to TRBJ2-7; possibly TRBD2 for D (6 bases). Trimming took off 3 bases at V and 2 bases at J, with 11 bases between the two ends. The germline V gene has CDR1 GTSNPN and CDR2 SVGIG (reference sequence). The CDR3 totals 13 residues.

J is TRBJ1-5 and V is TRBV6-1; D unclear. This CDR3 contains 14 residues. Trimming stripped 6 bases from V and 5 bases from J, with 14 bases between. Germline values: CDR1 MNHNS, CDR2 SASEGT. The CDR3 region has the DNA TGTGCCAGCAGAGTTATGACGCGGGATCAGCCCCAGCATTTT. Protein sequence: CASRVMTRDQPQHF.

The rearrangement uses TRBV6-6 and TRBJ2-1, with 11 bases matching TRBD2. Germline V gene lookup returns CDR1 MNHNY and CDR2 SVGAGI (reference sequence). V lost 5 bases to trimming and J lost 2 bases; unmatched junction nucleotides: 5. There are 16 residues in the CDR3. CDR3: CASSQTSGIPYNEQFF. DNA of the CDR3: TGTGCCAGCAGTCAGACTAGCGGGATTCCCTACAATGAGCAGTTCTTC.

Written as DNA, the CDR3 is TGTGCCAGCAGCTTAAACCGCGGCAGCGTCTCTGAAGCTTTCTTT. Protein sequence: CASSLNRGSVSEAFF. The V call is TRBV7-9, the J call TRBJ1-1; D unclear. Germline V gene lookup returns CDR1 SEHNR and CDR2 FQNEAQ (reference sequence). The ends were cut back, 2 bases at V and 6 bases at J, with 16 bases in the middle. The CDR3 length is 15 residues.

The chain couples TRBV28 to TRBJ1-5, with 7 bases aligning to TRBD1. This CDR3 has 15 residues. The V gene's germline CDR1 is MDHEN and CDR2 SYDVKM. The V and J ends lost 3 bases and 0 bases, in that order; junction bases with no gene match: 2. The CDR3 nucleotides read TGTGCCAGCAGTTTTTACAGGGGTAGCAATCAGCCCCAGCATTTT. Translating gives CASSFYRGSNQPQHF.

The genes are TRBV18 and TRBJ2-3; maybe TRBD1 (6 bases). This CDR3 is 16 amino acids long. Trimming shortened V by 0 bases and J by 7 bases, and 17 bases separated the two germline ends. Germline CDR1 and CDR2: KGHSH and LQKENI. The CDR3 bases are TGTGCCAGCTCACCACCGAATAGGGGACACTTTTATACGCAGTATTTT. Translating gives CASSPPNRGHFYTQYF.

This chain links TRBV19 with TRBJ2-1, with TRBD1 matching over 7 bases. Germline assignment: CDR1 LNHDA and CDR2 SQIVND (reference sequence). Trimming removed 7 bases from V and 5 bases from J; junction bases left unmatched: 8. This CDR3 spans 14 amino acids. Written as DNA, the CDR3 is TGTGCCAGTACACCCGGGACAGAGAACAATGAGCAGTTCTTC. Protein product: CASTPGTENNEQFF. Complete variable domain (other parts from reference TRBV19 and TRBJ2-1): DGGITQSPKYLFRKEGQNVTLSCEQNLNHDAMYWYRQDPGQGLRLIYYSQIVNDFQKGDIAEGYSVSREKKESFPLTVTSAQKNPTAFYLCASTPGTENNEQFFGPGTRLTVL.

This sequence joins TRBV13 and TRBJ1-3; no firm D call. This CDR3 region has 14 residues. In germline, CDR1 is PRHDT, CDR2 FYEKMQ (reference sequence). Trimming took off 5 bases at V and 7 bases at J, with 15 bases between the two ends. The CDR3 reads CASSPRLRANTIYF. The CDR3 region has the DNA TGTGCCAGCAGCCCCCGTTTGCGGGCCAACACCATATATTTT.

This clone was seen only once. The chain uses TRBV6-1 and TRBJ2-7; 9 positions agree with TRBD1. The junction had 1 base not matched to a gene; V was cut back by 2 bases and J by 2 bases. The CDR3 has 14 residues. Germline loops: CDR1 MNHNS, CDR2 SASEGT. The CDR3 loop reads CASSERTGAYEQYF. In DNA, the CDR3 is TGTGCCAGCAGTGAACGGACAGGGGCCTACGAGCAGTACTTC.

The chain employs TRBV7-9 and TRBJ2-1, with D possibly being TRBD2 (5 bases). The germline V gene has CDR1 SEHNR and CDR2 FQNEAQ (reference sequence). V was shortened by 0 bases and J by 2 bases, with 11 bases between the two germline ends. The CDR3 extends over 16 amino acids. The CDR3 sequence: CASSLARTGTYNEQFF. For the CDR3, the DNA is TGTGCCAGCAGCTTAGCGAGGACTGGCACCTACAATGAGCAGTTCTTC.

The chain joins TRBV7-6 to TRBJ1-5; D is unresolved. The CDR3 has 13 residues. V was pared by 4 bases and J by 4 bases, with 8 bases between. The germline CDR1 and CDR2 sequences are SGHVS and FNYEAQ. CDR3 in DNA: TGTGCCAGCAGCTCCACAGTGAATCAGCCCCAGCATTTT. Protein sequence: CASSSTVNQPQHF. The full variable domain, in which reference TRBV7-6 and TRBJ1-5 provide the parts outside the CDR3, is GAGVSQSPRYKVTKRGQDVALRCDPISGHVSLYWYRQALGQGPEFLTYFNYEAQQDKSGLPNDRFSAERPEGSISTLTIQRTEQRDSAMYRCASSSTVNQPQHFGDGTRLSIL.

The rearrangement joins TRBV19 to TRBJ2-3; 10 nucleotides line up with TRBD2. This CDR3 has 15 amino acids. V was pared by 7 bases and J by 3 bases, with 7 bases of the junction left unmatched. Per the germline V gene, CDR1 is LNHDA and CDR2 is SQIVND (reference sequence). In DNA form, the CDR3 reads TGTGCCAGTACGATATCTAGCGGGGGTACAGATACGCAGTATTTT. Residues: CASTISSGGTDTQYF.

The chain joins TRBV5-1 to TRBJ2-1; possible D gene TRBD2, 6 bases. The length of the CDR3 is 16 residues. The V end lost 5 bases, the J end lost 9 bases, and 24 bases lay between the germline ends. CDR1 is SGHRS and CDR2 is YFSETQ in the germline V gene. This CDR3 is CASSPGRGIDGGEQFF. CDR3 DNA: TGCGCCAGCAGTCCTGGGCGGGGTATAGACGGCGGTGAGCAGTTCTTC.

The chain has TRBV7-9 and TRBJ2-3, with 7 nucleotides matching TRBD1. CDR1 and CDR2 from the germline V gene are SEHNR and FQNEAQ (reference sequence). The CDR3 extends over 13 amino acids. V gave up 9 bases and J gave up 4 bases; unmatched junction bases: 7. The CDR3 loop reads CASKEGAADTQYF. CDR3 in DNA: TGTGCCAGTAAAGAGGGGGCTGCAGATACGCAGTATTTT. Drawing the rest from reference TRBV7-9 and TRBJ2-3, the complete variable domain is DTGVSQNPRHKITKRGQNVTFRCDPISEHNRLYWYRQTLGQGPEFLTYFQNEAQLEKSRLLSDRFSAERPKGSFSTLEIQRTEQGDSAMYLCASKEGAADTQYFGPGTRLTVL.

The chain employs TRBV27 and TRBJ1-1, with TRBD1 matching 7 bases. The V gene's germline CDR1 is MNHEY and CDR2 SMNVEV (reference sequence). This CDR3 has 14 amino acids. V shed 3 bases and J 4 bases; nucleotides not matched to a gene: 5. CDR3 loop: CASSFGQEGTEAFF. The CDR3 DNA reads as TGTGCCAGCAGTTTCGGACAGGAGGGCACTGAAGCTTTCTTT.

The genes are TRBV6-1 and TRBJ1-5; D perhaps matches TRBD1 (5 bases). Trimming shortened V by 3 bases and J by 4 bases, and 7 bases separated the two germline ends. The CDR3 is 13 amino acids. Germline V gene lookup returns CDR1 MNHNS and CDR2 SASEGT. The CDR3 DNA sequence: TGTGCCAGCAGTGATCAGGGAAATCAGCCCCAGCATTTT. This encodes CASSDQGNQPQHF.

The rearrangement joins TRBV29-1 to TRBJ1-4; unclear D gene. The CDR3 runs 15 residues. Per germline, CDR1 SQVTM and CDR2 ANQGSEA. Trimming removed 5 bases from V and 8 bases from J, with 21 bases in between. The CDR3 region has the DNA TGCAGCGTTAGACGAACCCTGACCCCGGAGGAAAAACTGTTTTTT. It codes for CSVRRTLTPEEKLFF.

This clone appeared a few times. The CDR3 protein is CASSYPPGTGNEKLFF. DNA of the CDR3: TGTGCCAGCAGCTATCCCCCCGGGACAGGGAATGAAAAACTGTTTTTT. The genes are TRBV28 and TRBJ1-4, with 9 bases aligning to TRBD1. This CDR3 has 16 amino acids. Trimming took 6 bases from V and 5 from J; bases not matched to a gene: 10. From germline, CDR1 is MDHEN and CDR2 SYDVKM.

The CDR3 is CASSGTGSSYEQYF. For the CDR3, the DNA is TGTGCCAGCAGTGGGACAGGCAGCTCCTACGAGCAGTACTTC. The chain links TRBV2 to TRBJ2-7, with TRBD1 identical over 7 bases. Germline V gives CDR1 SNHLY, CDR2 FYNNEI. The V segment lost 4 bases and the J segment 0 bases; nucleotides outside the gene matches: 3. This CDR3 spans 14 amino acids.

The chain links TRBV4-2 to TRBJ2-7; D not certain. V lost 5 bases and J lost 2, with 10 bases in between. The CDR3 totals 13 residues. Germline loops: CDR1 LGHNA, CDR2 YNFKEQ. The CDR3 here is CASSNLGPYEQYF. CDR3 bases: TGTGCCAGCAGCAACCTTGGGCCCTACGAGCAGTACTTC.

The chain has TRBV5-1 and TRBJ2-6; 7 bases align to TRBD1. CDR3 size: 16 residues. The germline V gene encodes CDR1 SGHRS and CDR2 YFSETQ. The V and J ends lost 4 bases and 4 bases, in that order; junction bases with no gene match: 8. The CDR3 nucleotides are TGCGCCAGCAGCATATCGGGACAGCGGGGGGCCAACGTCCTGACTTTC. Its translation is CASSISGQRGANVLTF.

J is TRBJ1-1 and V is TRBV11-2; D call uncertain. Trimming took 2 bases from V and 1 from J, leaving 11 bases between them. CDR3 length equals 15 residues. CDR1 and CDR2 from the germline V gene are SGHAT and FQNNGV. CDR3 in amino acids: CASSLSSWTNTEAFF. The CDR3 DNA follows: TGTGCCAGCAGCTTATCTAGCTGGACGAACACTGAAGCTTTCTTT.

V and J are TRBV7-3 and TRBJ2-1, with 9 bases matching TRBD2. CDR3 size: 15 residues. CDR1 and CDR2 (germline): SGHTA, FQGTGA. J lost 3 bases, V lost 4 bases, and 4 bases had no gene match. The DNA for the CDR3 is TGTGCCAGCAGCTCGGGACTAGCTTTCTACAATGAGCAGTTCTTC. It translates to CASSSGLAFYNEQFF.

The chain is built from TRBV18 and TRBJ1-1; D not resolved. Germline CDR1 is KGHSH and CDR2 is LQKENI. Trimming left V 2 bases short and J 3 bases short, with 16 bases between. The CDR3 contains 16 residues. DNA for the CDR3: TGTGCCAGCTCACCAGGGTCTAACAGACGCTACACTGAAGCTTTCTTT. Translation: CASSPGSNRRYTEAFF.